This TCR beta chain stems from a study of blood T cell repertoires in COVID-19. In the study overall: In each case, the material was cDNA or gDNA derived from T cells, B-cell-depleted T cells, or PBMCs.

In the authors' workflow: Reference gene primer amplification yielded estimated nucleated cell counts. Some clones are missing from TCRdb's copy, which holds only in-frame ones; the method was immunoSEQ multiplex PCR. V and J calls and clone size follow that table, whereas D and trimming were derived from the DNA. The sample holds approximately 250,000 clones, 88% seen once. The TCR sequence derives from a woman between 55 and 75 years old in a cohort exposed to, infected with or recovered from COVID-19 (not recorded which). The sequenced material came from PBMCs or T cells enriched from blood (not recorded which).

CDR3 bases: TGTGCCAGCTCACCTGGGCAGAATGGTGAGCAGTTCTTC. It specifies CASSPGQNGEQFF. The chain links TRBV18 to TRBJ2-1; D remains unclear. The germline V and J ends were trimmed by 3 bases and 9 bases, with 12 bases remaining between them. The germline gives CDR1 KGHSH, CDR2 LQKENI. This CDR3 region has 13 residues.